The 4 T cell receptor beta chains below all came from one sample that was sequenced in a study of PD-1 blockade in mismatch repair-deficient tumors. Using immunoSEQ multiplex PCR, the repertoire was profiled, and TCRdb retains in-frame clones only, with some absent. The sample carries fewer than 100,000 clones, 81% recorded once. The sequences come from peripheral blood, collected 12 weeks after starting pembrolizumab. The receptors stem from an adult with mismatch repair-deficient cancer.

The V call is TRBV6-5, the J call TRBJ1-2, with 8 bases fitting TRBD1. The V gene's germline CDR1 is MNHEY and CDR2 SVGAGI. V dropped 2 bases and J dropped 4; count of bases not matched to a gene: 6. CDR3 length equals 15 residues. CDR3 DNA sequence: TGTGCCAGCAGTTACCGAGGACAGGGTTTCTATGGCTACACCTTC. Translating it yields CASSYRGQGFYGYTF.

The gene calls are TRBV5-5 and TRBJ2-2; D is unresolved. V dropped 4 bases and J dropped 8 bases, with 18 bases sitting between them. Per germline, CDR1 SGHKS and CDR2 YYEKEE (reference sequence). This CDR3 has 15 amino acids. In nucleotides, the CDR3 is TGTGCCAGCAGCCGGGCAGAAAGGCAATCTGGGGAGCTGTTTTTT. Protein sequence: CASSRAERQSGELFF.

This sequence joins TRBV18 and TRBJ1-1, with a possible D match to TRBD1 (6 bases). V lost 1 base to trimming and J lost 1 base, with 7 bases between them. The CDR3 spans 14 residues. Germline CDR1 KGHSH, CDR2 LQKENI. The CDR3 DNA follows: TGTGCCAGCTCACCACGGGGACAGAACACTGAAGCTTTCTTT. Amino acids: CASSPRGQNTEAFF.

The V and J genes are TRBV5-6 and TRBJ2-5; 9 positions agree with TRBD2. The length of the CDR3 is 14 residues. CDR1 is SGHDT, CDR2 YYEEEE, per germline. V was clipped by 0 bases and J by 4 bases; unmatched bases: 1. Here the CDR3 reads CASSLERGVETQYF. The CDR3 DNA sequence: TGTGCCAGCAGCTTGGAGCGGGGGGTAGAGACCCAGTACTTC.